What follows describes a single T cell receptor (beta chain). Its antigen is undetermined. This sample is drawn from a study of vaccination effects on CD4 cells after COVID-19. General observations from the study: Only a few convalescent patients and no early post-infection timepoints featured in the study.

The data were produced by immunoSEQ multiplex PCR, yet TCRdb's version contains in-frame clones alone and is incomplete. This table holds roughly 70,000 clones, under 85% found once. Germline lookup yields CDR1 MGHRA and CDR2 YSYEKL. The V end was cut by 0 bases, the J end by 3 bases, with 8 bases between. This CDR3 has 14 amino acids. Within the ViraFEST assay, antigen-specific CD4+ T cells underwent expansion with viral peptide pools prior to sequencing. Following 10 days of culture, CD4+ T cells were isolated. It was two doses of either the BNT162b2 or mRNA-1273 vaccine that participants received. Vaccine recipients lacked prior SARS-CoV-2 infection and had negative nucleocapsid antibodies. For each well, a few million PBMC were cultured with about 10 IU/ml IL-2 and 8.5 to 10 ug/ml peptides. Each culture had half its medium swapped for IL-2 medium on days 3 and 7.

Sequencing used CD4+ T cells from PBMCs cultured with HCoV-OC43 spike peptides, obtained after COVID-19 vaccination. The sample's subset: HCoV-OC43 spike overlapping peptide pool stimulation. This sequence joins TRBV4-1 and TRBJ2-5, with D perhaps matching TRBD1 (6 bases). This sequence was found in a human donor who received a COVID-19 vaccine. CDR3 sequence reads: CASSQEHREETQYF. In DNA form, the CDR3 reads TGCGCCAGCAGCCAAGAGCACAGGGAAGAGACCCAGTACTTC.